This T cell receptor (beta chain) derives from a study of shared clonotypes between healthy human individuals. Study summary: Donors, aged 18 to 49, were a couple of women and a few men.

Assay used: immunoSEQ multiplex PCR; TCRdb lists only in-frame clones, some missing. The data show about 580,000 clones, roughly 98% seen once. CD45RO negativity and positive selection for CCR7 defined naive CD8 cells, a population that excluded terminally differentiated effector memory CD45RA+ cells. Trimming pared 3 bases from V and 3 bases from J, leaving 15 bases between. The germline V gene has CDR1 LNHDA and CDR2 SQIVND (reference sequence). The CDR3 is made up of 15 amino acids. Specimen: naive CD8+ T cells sorted from blood. This receptor was taken from a young man in good health. The chain is built from TRBV19 and TRBJ2-7; D unresolved. In nucleotides, the CDR3 is TGTGCCAGTAGTATCTCGGCAGGCCGATACTACGAGCAGTACTTC. This codes for CASSISAGRYYEQYF.